These 23 T cell receptor beta chains came from one sample sequenced in a study of blood T cell repertoires in COVID-19. Only in-frame clones appear in the TCRdb table, and some are missing; sequencing was by immunoSEQ multiplex PCR. This sample yields 150,000 to 170,000 clones, of which about 88% are seen a single time; 7% to 10% belongs to the top ten. Sequenced: peripheral blood. All receptors derive from a woman aged 60-75 years with COVID-19, enrolled during active disease.

The gene calls are TRBV2 and TRBJ2-7; 10 bases agree with TRBD1. V lost 3 bases and J lost 7; bases outside the gene matches: 6. The CDR3 contains 14 residues. CDR1 and CDR2 from the germline V gene are SNHLY and FYNNEI. The chain's CDR3 is CASSETGGRGEQYF. The CDR3, as DNA: TGTGCCAGCAGTGAGACAGGGGGCAGGGGTGAGCAGTACTTC.

V gene TRBV11-1 combines with J gene TRBJ1-6; the D is unclear. V was cut by 7 bases and J by 7 bases, with 11 bases left in between. This CDR3 is 13 amino acids long. Germline V gene sequence: CDR1 SGHAT, CDR2 FQDESV (reference sequence). The CDR3 coding sequence is TGTGCCAGCAAGGGAAGCGGGAATTCACCCCTCCACTTT. Translation: CASKGSGNSPLHF.

J is TRBJ1-4 and V is TRBV5-1; D is ambiguous. The CDR3 totals 15 residues. V lost 4 bases and J 0 bases, leaving 10 bases between the germline ends. Germline-derived CDR1 and CDR2 are SGHRS and YFSETQ. The DNA for the CDR3 is TGCGCCAGCAGCGAAGGAGGAACAACTAATGAAAAACTGTTTTTT. Protein sequence: CASSEGGTTNEKLFF.

The chain links TRBV9 to TRBJ2-5, with a tentative D call TRBD1 (5 bases). Germline V lookup: CDR1 SGDLS, CDR2 YYNGEE. The CDR3 has 13 residues. With 0 bases removed from V and 5 bases from J, the gap between germline ends came to 8 bases. DNA for the CDR3: TGTGCCAGCAGCGTAGCAGGGTGGGAGACCCAGTACTTC. It codes for CASSVAGWETQYF.

This clone was detected once. V gene TRBV6-6 combines with J gene TRBJ1-1; TRBD1 matches 7 bases. CDR3 length: 13 amino acids. The germline gives CDR1 MNHNY, CDR2 SVGAGI (reference sequence). Germline trimming cut 6 bases from V and 7 bases from J; bases unmatched to any gene: 8. The CDR3 DNA follows: TGTGCCAGCAGCCCGACAGGGAGACTTGAAGCTTTCTTT. Residues: CASSPTGRLEAFF.

The chain carries TRBV9 and TRBJ1-6, with unresolved D. V shed 0 bases and J shed 0 bases, with 10 bases lying between them. Germline CDR1 SGDLS, CDR2 YYNGEE. The CDR3 runs 17 residues. CDR3 nucleotide sequence: TGTGCCAGCAGCGTAGCTGGCCCAACCTCCTATAATTCACCCCTCCACTTT. This gives the protein CASSVAGPTSYNSPLHF.

The CDR3 reads CASSPQPWGDTQYF. CDR3 in DNA: TGTGCCAGCAGCCCGCAGCCATGGGGCGATACGCAGTATTTT. This chain links TRBV7-3 with TRBJ2-3; TRBD1 might be the D (5 bases). This CDR3 region has 14 residues. Germline lookup yields CDR1 SGHTA and CDR2 FQGTGA. Trimming shortened V by 5 bases and J by 6 bases, and 15 bases separated the two germline ends.

This chain uses TRBV6-5 with TRBJ2-5, with 7 bases lining up with TRBD1. V lost 5 bases to trimming and J lost 1 base; unmatched junction nucleotides: 1. CDR3 length equals 13 residues. The germline CDR1 and CDR2 sequences are MNHEY and SVGAGI. The CDR3 sequence is CASSRQGQETQYF. The CDR3, as DNA: TGTGCCAGCAGTCGACAGGGCCAAGAGACCCAGTACTTC.

This clone came up a few times. The chain joins TRBV11-2 to TRBJ1-2; D might be TRBD1 (6 bases). The CDR3 contains 14 residues. CDR1 is SGHAT and CDR2 is FQNNGV in the germline V gene. The V end was cut by 1 base, the J end by 2 bases, with 8 bases between. The CDR3 sequence is CASSLGGRNYGYTF. CDR3 DNA sequence: TGTGCCAGCAGCTTAGGGGGGCGCAACTATGGCTACACCTTC.

This rearrangement joins TRBV20-1 to TRBJ2-3; D unclear. V gave up 6 bases and J gave up 6 bases, with 10 bases separating them. The CDR3 sequence is 11 residues long. CDR1 DFQATT and CDR2 SNEGSKA come from the germline V gene (reference sequence). The DNA of the CDR3 is TGCAGTGCATCGAGCGATGATACGCAGTATTTT. Translating gives CSASSDDTQYF.

V gene TRBV5-1 combines with J gene TRBJ1-2; D may be TRBD1 (5 bases). CDR1 and CDR2 (germline): SGHRS, YFSETQ. There are 15 residues in the CDR3. Trimming stripped 0 bases from V and 0 bases from J, with 9 bases between. DNA for the CDR3: TGCGCCAGCAGCTTGGCCGGGGGGGCTAACTATGGCTACACCTTC. This encodes CASSLAGGANYGYTF.

The genes are TRBV21-1 and TRBJ2-7; the table's D call, TRBD2, was not checked against the DNA. TRBV21-1 is reported as a pseudogene. The CDR3 totals 15 residues. The CDR3 nucleotides are TGTGCCAGCAGCAGGACTGTTAATCTTACCTACGAGCAGTACGTC. Residues: CASSRTVNLTYEQYV.

As regards this clone: The sample has other DNA sequences that encode this CDR3 too. The CDR3 nucleotides are TGCAGCGTTGTGGGTACAGGTACCTACAATGAGCAGTTCTTC. This codes for CSVVGTGTYNEQFF. The rearrangement joins TRBV29-1 to TRBJ2-1, with D maybe TRBD1 (5 bases). Germline CDR1 SQVTM, CDR2 ANQGSEA. Trimming stripped 4 bases from V and 2 bases from J, with 12 bases between. There are 14 residues in the CDR3.

The chain recombines TRBV29-1 with TRBJ1-1; no reliable D call. The germline CDR1 and CDR2 sequences are SQVTM and ANQGSEA. The CDR3 consists of 12 residues. V lost 3 bases and J lost 7, with 12 bases in between. The CDR3 loop is CSVEGSRFEAFF. CDR3 nucleotides: TGCAGCGTTGAGGGCAGCCGATTTGAAGCTTTCTTT.

This chain joins TRBV9 and TRBJ2-3; tentatively, D is TRBD2 (5 bases). This CDR3 is built from 13 residues. Trimming pared 4 bases from V and 6 bases from J, leaving 12 bases between. The germline gives CDR1 SGDLS, CDR2 YYNGEE. The CDR3, as DNA: TGTGCCAGCAGCTCCGGGGTGGGGGATACGCAGTATTTT. Translating gives CASSSGVGDTQYF. Full variable domain (remainder filled in from reference TRBV9 and TRBJ2-3): DSGVTQTPKHLITATGQRVTLRCSPRSGDLSVYWYQQSLDQGLQFLIQYYNGEERAKGNILERFSAQQFPDLHSELNLSSLELGDSALYFCASSSGVGDTQYFGPGTRLTVL.

This chain links TRBV28 with TRBJ1-5; tentative D call: TRBD1 (5 bases). CDR3 length: 14 amino acids. Per germline, CDR1 MDHEN and CDR2 SYDVKM. V dropped 2 bases and J dropped 1 base, with 6 bases sitting between them. Here the CDR3 reads CASSLGGSNQPQHF. The CDR3 DNA follows: TGTGCCAGCAGTTTAGGGGGGAGCAATCAGCCCCAGCATTTT. Complete variable domain (other parts from reference TRBV28 and TRBJ1-5): DVKVTQSSRYLVKRTGEKVFLECVQDMDHENMFWYRQDPGLGLRLIYFSYDVKMKEKGDIPEGYSVSREKKERFSLILESASTNQTSMYLCASSLGGSNQPQHFGDGTRLSIL.

The V call is TRBV2, the J call TRBJ1-6; D ambiguous. V was shortened by 6 bases and J by 8 bases, with 8 bases between the two germline ends. Germline CDR1 SNHLY, CDR2 FYNNEI. The CDR3 has 12 amino acids. The CDR3 DNA follows: TGTGCCAGCAGATTGATAGATTCACCCCTCCACTTT. Protein sequence: CASRLIDSPLHF.

The gene calls are TRBV3-1 (or the pseudogene TRBV3-2) and TRBJ1-5; no definite D call. This CDR3 region has 15 residues. The V end lost 0 bases, the J end lost 1 base, and 7 bases lay between the germline ends. The germline V gene has CDR1 LGHDT and CDR2 YNNKEL (reference sequence). The CDR3 loop reads CASSQDPVSNQPQHF. The CDR3 nucleotides are TGTGCCAGCAGCCAAGATCCGGTAAGCAATCAGCCCCAGCATTTT.

The chain is built from TRBV3-1 (or the pseudogene TRBV3-2) and TRBJ2-7; the D gene could be TRBD1 or TRBD2 (9 bases each). V was shortened by 0 bases and J by 6 bases, with 39 bases between the two germline ends. The CDR3 runs 23 residues. The germline V gene has CDR1 LGHDT and CDR2 YNNKEL (reference sequence). The CDR3, as DNA: TGTGCCAGCAGCCAAGATATAGGGACAGGGCTAGCGGGATTTGAAGGCGGATCGACCGAGCAGTACTTC. Encoded protein: CASSQDIGTGLAGFEGGSTEQYF.

The chain is built from TRBV6-5 and TRBJ1-1, with 8 bases that match TRBD1. Germline V gene lookup returns CDR1 MNHEY and CDR2 SVGAGI. The CDR3 loop spans 15 amino acids. Trimming removed 6 bases from V and 5 bases from J; junction bases left unmatched: 11. This chain's CDR3 is CASRGQGARNTEAFF. The CDR3 DNA is TGTGCCAGCAGAGGCCAGGGGGCGCGAAATACTGAAGCTTTCTTT.

The chain employs TRBV4-2 and TRBJ2-1; TRBD2 matches 7 bases. Per the germline V gene, CDR1 is LGHNA and CDR2 is YNFKEQ. This CDR3 region has 14 residues. V lost 4 bases, J lost 6 bases, and 6 bases stayed unmatched. The CDR3 region has the DNA TGTGCCAGCAGCCTAAGCGGGACTCCCAATGAGCAGTTCTTC. This codes for CASSLSGTPNEQFF.

The rearrangement joins TRBV19 to TRBJ1-1; perhaps TRBD1 as D (6 bases). The V end was cut by 6 bases, the J end by 1 base, with 12 bases between. Germline V gene sequence: CDR1 LNHDA, CDR2 SQIVND (reference sequence). This CDR3 spans 14 amino acids. The CDR3 DNA reads as TGTGCCAGTAGCCCCCAGGGGCAGAACACTGAAGCTTTCTTT. The encoded protein is CASSPQGQNTEAFF.

V is TRBV27 and J is TRBJ1-5; 8 bases map to TRBD1. The CDR3 extends over 18 amino acids. V was pared by 6 bases and J by 0 bases, with 13 bases of the junction left unmatched. CDR1 and CDR2 from the germline V gene are MNHEY and SMNVEV (reference sequence). The CDR3 DNA reads TGTGCCAGCAGCCCTCGACAGGGGACCCTCTTTAGCAATCAGCCCCAGCATTTT. Its translation is CASSPRQGTLFSNQPQHF.